This is a list of T cell receptor beta chains from one sample in a study of shared clonotypes between healthy human individuals. The table came from immunoSEQ multiplex PCR; TCRdb's copy has only in-frame clones and leaves some out. The sample includes over a million clones, roughly 95% of them seen just once. Sequenced sample: naive CD4+ T cells sorted from blood. All receptors derive from a man aged 30 to 39 in good health. CDR3s include the opening cysteine and the closing phenylalanine or tryptophan. Fields, in order: clone size, D gene, J gene, V gene, CDR3 protein, CDR3 DNA. D genes are given only for firm matches. Expanded clones get a size class; other rows say once, few or many, or leave the size out.

size: .; D: .; J: TRBJ1-1; V: TRBV7-9; CDR3: CASSFAGQTEAFF; DNA: TGTGCCAGCAGCTTTGCTGGACAGACCGAAGCTTTCTTT
size: .; D: .; J: TRBJ2-7; V: TRBV7-9; CDR3: CASSPQGNSYEQYF; DNA: TGTGCCAGCAGCCCACAGGGTAACTCCTACGAGCAGTACTTC
size: .; D: .; J: TRBJ2-1; V: TRBV11-2; CDR3: CASNAVVEQFF; DNA: TGTGCCAGCAACGCGGTGGTTGAGCAGTTCTTC
size: .; D: .; J: TRBJ2-7; V: TRBV5-1; CDR3: CASSLGPASDEQYF; DNA: TGCGCCAGCAGCTTGGGCCCTGCCAGTGACGAGCAGTACTTC
size: .; D: TRBD2; J: TRBJ2-1; V: TRBV28; CDR3: CASSSRRTSDNEQFF; DNA: TGTGCCAGCAGTTCCCGCCGGACTAGCGATAATGAGCAGTTCTTC
size: few; D: .; J: TRBJ1-1; V: TRBV12-5; CDR3: CASGRLGGYTEAFF; DNA: TGTGCTAGTGGTCGTCTCGGGGGTTACACTGAAGCTTTCTTT
size: .; D: .; J: TRBJ2-7; V: TRBV6-5; CDR3: CASSPGYGEQYF; DNA: TGTGCCAGCAGCCCCGGGTATGGCGAGCAGTACTTC
size: .; D: TRBD1; J: TRBJ1-2; V: TRBV4-2; CDR3: CASSPRSRDRSYYGYTF; DNA: TGTGCCAGCAGCCCCCGATCCCGGGACAGGTCGTATTATGGCTACACCTTC
size: .; D: .; J: TRBJ1-2; V: TRBV6-1; CDR3: CASKEYYGYTF; DNA: TGTGCCAGCAAGGAATACTATGGCTACACCTTC
size: .; D: .; J: TRBJ2-3; V: TRBV6-4; CDR3: CASSPGVGITDTQYF; DNA: TGTGCCAGCAGCCCCGGGGTGGGTATCACAGATACGCAGTATTTT
size: .; D: TRBD1; J: TRBJ2-5; V: TRBV6-6; CDR3: CASSSPGTGVLRAQYF; DNA: TGTGCCAGCAGTTCCCCCGGGACAGGAGTTCTGAGGGCCCAGTACTTC
size: .; D: .; J: TRBJ2-3; V: TRBV5-4; CDR3: CASRQDYPSPDTQYF; DNA: TGTGCCAGCAGACAAGACTACCCGAGTCCAGATACGCAGTATTTT
size: .; D: .; J: TRBJ2-1; V: TRBV27; CDR3: CASSGSRASYNEQFF; DNA: TGTGCCAGCAGTGGGTCGAGGGCGAGCTACAATGAGCAGTTCTTC
size: .; D: TRBD1; J: TRBJ2-1; V: TRBV7-8; CDR3: CASSLFPGQSSYNEQFF; DNA: TGTGCCAGCAGCTTATTTCCGGGACAGTCCTCCTACAATGAGCAGTTCTTC
size: .; D: .; J: TRBJ1-1; V: TRBV7-3; CDR3: CASSFGGANTEAFF; DNA: TGTGCCAGCAGCTTCGGAGGGGCGAACACTGAAGCTTTCTTT
size: .; D: TRBD2; J: TRBJ2-7; V: TRBV7-2; CDR3: CASSPGGSGRIHEQYF; DNA: TGTGCCAGCAGCCCTGGGGGTAGCGGGAGGATCCACGAGCAGTACTTC
size: .; D: .; J: TRBJ2-1; V: TRBV18; CDR3: CASSPTGTDYNEQFF; DNA: TGTGCCAGCTCACCTACCGGGACGGATTACAATGAGCAGTTCTTC
size: .; D: .; J: TRBJ1-1; V: TRBV19; CDR3: CASSANKGVGNTEAFF; DNA: TGTGCCAGTAGTGCTAACAAGGGGGTCGGGAACACTGAAGCTTTCTTT
size: .; D: TRBD1; J: TRBJ2-3; V: TRBV5-1; CDR3: CASSWTGSTDTQYF; DNA: TGCGCCAGCAGCTGGACAGGGAGCACAGATACGCAGTATTTT
size: .; D: .; J: TRBJ2-2; V: TRBV20-1; CDR3: CSARGGGELFF; DNA: TGCAGTGCCAGGGGGGGCGGGGAGCTGTTTTTT
size: .; D: .; J: TRBJ2-2; V: TRBV6-6; CDR3: CASSYRLGELFF; DNA: TGTGCCAGCAGTTACCGGCTCGGGGAGCTGTTTTTT
size: .; D: .; J: TRBJ1-2; V: TRBV6-5; CDR3: CASSYSSDLYGYTF; DNA: TGTGCCAGCAGTTACTCGTCAGACCTCTATGGCTACACCTTC
size: .; D: .; J: TRBJ1-2; V: TRBV28; CDR3: CASSLVGPMAFTF; DNA: TGTGCCAGCAGTTTAGTCGGGCCAATGGCGTTCACCTTC